This T cell receptor beta chain was sequenced for a study of multiple sclerosis patients with progressive multifocal leukoencephalopathy. This clone was detected a few times. Some clones are missing from TCRdb's copy, which holds only in-frame ones; the method was immunoSEQ multiplex PCR. The table records about 28,000 clones, 88% of them present only once. CDR1 and CDR2 from the germline V gene are SGHTS and YDEGEE. The V gene end was trimmed by 1 base and the J gene end by 8 bases; junction bases not matched to a gene: 11. CDR3 length: 15 amino acids. The time point is: before natalizumab initiation.

Sequencing input: PBMCs. The TCR comes from a human donor with multiple sclerosis. The chain employs TRBV5-8 and TRBJ1-2; TRBD1 matches at 7 bases. The CDR3 DNA reads as TGTGCCAGCAGCTTGATCCTACAGGGGTTTGGGGGCTACACCTTC. Translation: CASSLILQGFGGYTF.